The 28 T cell receptor beta chains below were found in one sample sequenced in a study of T cell clonality in common variable immunodeficiency. The protocol was immunoSEQ multiplex PCR, while the TCRdb copy is restricted to in-frame clones and leaves out a portion. This sample carries under 60,000 clones and no singletons, and roughly 3.4% goes to the top ten. The specimen sequenced was peripheral blood mononuclear cells. The receptor source for this set is a person aged 18 to 70 in good health.

This clone was counted ten times or more. Read data end 3 residues before the CDR3 end; the end is taken from the germline J gene. The chain combines TRBV5-6 with TRBJ2-1, with 8 bases lining up with TRBD2. V gave up 4 bases and J gave up 4 bases; unmatched junction bases: 7. Germline V gives CDR1 SGHDT, CDR2 YYEEEE. The CDR3 length is 15 residues. The CDR3 sequence: CASSQGTSGYNEQFF. The CDR3 DNA, read in part, is TGTGCCAGCAGCCAGGGAACTAGCGGTTACAATGAG. Drawing the rest from reference TRBV5-6 and TRBJ2-1, the complete variable domain is DAGVTQSPTHLIKTRGQQVTLRCSPKSGHDTVSWYQQALGQGPQFIFQYYEEEERQRGNFPDRFSGHQFPNYSSELNVNALLLGDSALYLCASSQGTSGYNEQFFGPGTRLTVL.

This clone was seen ten or more times. The read finishes 3 residues shy of the CDR3 end, and the germline J gene is used to complete it. The rearrangement uses TRBV7-9 and TRBJ1-5; TRBD1 matches at 7 bases. Germline values: CDR1 SEHNR, CDR2 FQNEAQ (reference sequence). The CDR3 is 15 amino acids. The V segment lost 3 bases and the J segment 5 bases; nucleotides outside the gene matches: 7. The sequenced CDR3 bases are TGTGCCAGCAGCTTGACCGGGACAGTCCATCAGCCC. Translated: CASSLTGTVHQP. The full CDR3 protein is CASSLTGTVHQPQHF. The complete variable domain, with remaining parts taken from reference TRBV7-9 and TRBJ1-5, reads DTGVSQNPRHKITKRGQNVTFRCDPISEHNRLYWYRQTLGQGPEFLTYFQNEAQLEKSRLLSDRFSAERPKGSFSTLEIQRTEQGDSAMYLCASSLTGTVHQPQHFGDGTRLSIL.

At least ten counts were recorded for this clone. The observed sequence ends 3 residues before the CDR3 terminus, with the missing tail filled in from the germline J gene. This chain connects TRBV2 to TRBJ2-1; TRBD1 matches 10 bases. J lost 5 bases, V lost 6 bases, and 7 bases had no gene match. Germline CDR1 SNHLY, CDR2 FYNNEI. The CDR3 sequence is 15 residues long. Partial CDR3 DNA: TGTGCCAGCAGGGACAGGGGGTTTCTAAACAATGAG. It encodes CASRDRGFLNNE. The whole CDR3 is CASRDRGFLNNEQFF.

This clone was observed many times. The read gets to within 3 residues of the CDR3 end, and the germline J gene fills in the rest. This chain links TRBV7-9 with TRBJ1-2, with D unresolved. Germline V gene data show CDR1 as SEHNR and CDR2 as FQNEAQ (reference sequence). V lost 1 base to trimming and J lost 3 bases, with 12 bases between them. CDR3 size: 15 residues. Partial CDR3 DNA: TGTGCCAGCAGCTTAGGGAGGGCAGGCTACTATGGC. It codes for CASSLGRAGYYG. The CDR3 in full is CASSLGRAGYYGYTF.

This clone was detected a few times. The CDR3 goes on 3 residues after the read ends, and that part is filled in from the germline J gene. The chain joins TRBV5-1 to TRBJ2-3; 8 nucleotides align to TRBD2. CDR1 and CDR2 from the germline V gene are SGHRS and YFSETQ. Trimming cost V 4 bases and J 3 bases; bases outside gene matches: 10. CDR3 length: 16 amino acids. Partial CDR3 DNA: TGCGCCAGCAGCAAGGAACGACTAGCGTTAACAGATACG. Amino acid sequence: CASSKERLALTDT. The CDR3 in its entirety is CASSKERLALTDTQYF.

Comment on this clone: The read gets to within 3 residues of the CDR3 end, and the germline J gene fills in the rest. V usage is TRBV7-2 and J usage is TRBJ2-1, with D possibly being TRBD1 (5 bases). Germline V gives CDR1 SGHTA, CDR2 FQGNSA. The CDR3 consists of 16 residues. The V end lost 0 bases, the J end lost 3 bases, and 12 bases lay between the germline ends. The CDR3 bases that were read are TGTGCCAGCAGCTTAGCGAGCCAGCAGGGCTACAATGAG. Translation: CASSLASQQGYNE. The whole CDR3 sequence is CASSLASQQGYNEQFF. Based on the CDR3 plus reference TRBV7-2 and TRBJ2-1, the full variable domain is GAGVSQSPSNKVTEKGKDVELRCDPISGHTALYWYRQSLGQGLEFLIYFQGNSAPDKSGLPSDRFSAERTGGSVSTLTIQRTQQEDSAVYLCASSLASQQGYNEQFFGPGTRLTVL.

Of note for this clone: The CDR3 end falls 3 residues outside the read, so it is completed with the germline J gene. This chain joins TRBV19 and TRBJ2-2; perhaps TRBD1 as D (6 bases). The germline CDR1 and CDR2 sequences are LNHDA and SQIVND (reference sequence). The CDR3 loop spans 16 amino acids. The V end lost 7 bases, the J end lost 0 bases, and 15 bases lay between the germline ends. CDR3 loop: CASMMTQGSNTGELFF. The sequenced CDR3 bases are TGTGCCAGTATGATGACACAGGGATCGAACACCGGGGAG.

In its sample, this clone was seen a few times. Here the CDR3 reads CASTGQGAYNEQFF. The sequenced part of the CDR3 DNA is TGTGCCAGCACGGGACAGGGGGCGTACAATGAG. The chain employs TRBV18 and TRBJ2-1; 12 bases match TRBD1. The read stops 3 residues short of the end of the CDR3; the missing end is completed from the germline J gene. With V trimmed by 8 bases and J by 4 bases, 3 bases remained unmatched. The CDR3 length is 14 residues. The germline CDR1 and CDR2 sequences are KGHSH and LQKENI.

This clone was counted at least ten times. The sequenced fragment ends 3 residues before the CDR3 boundary, so the rest is inferred from the germline J gene. The chain recombines TRBV20-1 with TRBJ1-4, with 7 bases that match TRBD1. The CDR3 is made up of 14 amino acids. From germline, CDR1 is DFQATT and CDR2 SNEGSKA (reference sequence). V dropped 1 base and J dropped 4; count of bases not matched to a gene: 3. The CDR3 is CSARGRQGNEKLFF. The part of the CDR3 DNA that was read is TGCAGTGCTAGAGGACGACAGGGTAATGAAAAA.

This clone has at least ten counts. Read sequence stops 3 residues before the CDR3 end, and the germline J gene provides the missing end. This chain uses TRBV7-2 with TRBJ2-3; 11 bases match TRBD1. Germline V gene lookup returns CDR1 SGHTA and CDR2 FQGNSA. This CDR3 is built from 15 residues. V dropped 3 bases and J dropped 5; count of bases not matched to a gene: 4. This CDR3 reads CASSLEGQGEDTQYF. Incomplete CDR3 DNA: TGTGCCAGCAGCTTGGAGGGACAGGGGGAAGATACG.

In the case of this clone: Its ends do not fully match the called genes, so a read error is possible. The read halts 3 residues ahead of the CDR3 end, with the missing end drawn from the germline J gene. Different DNA sequences within this sample yield the same CDR3. This sequence joins TRBV6-1 and TRBJ1-3; no reliable D call. Looked up from germline, CDR1 is MNHNS and CDR2 is SASEGT. This CDR3 has 16 amino acids. The part of the CDR3 DNA that was read is TGTGCCAGCAGTGCAGTTGATCAGCGCTCTGGAAACACG. This translates into CASSAVDQRSGNT. In full, the CDR3 is CASSAVDQRSGNTIYF.

This clone showed up many times. The read ends 3 residues early relative to the CDR3; the germline J gene fills the gap. The chain links TRBV19 to TRBJ2-5; 14 nucleotides line up with TRBD2. This CDR3 region has 16 residues. Trimming took 4 bases from V and 3 from J; bases not matched to a gene: 4. The germline CDR1 and CDR2 sequences are LNHDA and SQIVND (reference sequence). CDR3 bases read: TGTGCCAGTAGTACCCTGACTAGCGGGAGGGAAGAGACC. Translation: CASSTLTSGREET. The full-length CDR3 reads as CASSTLTSGREETQYF.

This clone was found many times. With the read ending 3 residues before the CDR3 end, the germline J gene is used to fill in that end. The chain employs TRBV19 and TRBJ2-3; TRBD2 agrees at 10 bases. V gave up 6 bases and J gave up 4 bases; unmatched junction bases: 16. The germline CDR1 and CDR2 sequences are LNHDA and SQIVND (reference sequence). CDR3 length equals 18 residues. CDR3 in amino acids: CASRPLGLASGEADTQYF. Partial CDR3 DNA: TGTGCCAGTAGACCCCTGGGACTAGCGTCAGGGGAGGCAGATACG.

This clone was seen at least ten times. With the read ending 3 residues before the CDR3 end, the germline J gene is used to fill in that end. The chain carries TRBV29-1 and TRBJ2-5, with D tentatively TRBD1 (8 bases). Trimming left V 7 bases short and J 5 bases short, with 14 bases between. The CDR3 totals 12 residues. In germline, CDR1 is SQVTM, CDR2 ANQGSEA. Here the CDR3 reads CSGDRGGETQYF. CDR3 bases read: TGCAGCGGTGACAGGGGAGGGGAGACC.

This clone was seen repeatedly, ten times or more. The read halts 3 residues ahead of the CDR3 end, with the missing end drawn from the germline J gene. The chain recombines TRBV6-1 with TRBJ2-7, with 9 bases fitting TRBD2. Germline V gene data show CDR1 as MNHNS and CDR2 as SASEGT. This CDR3 region has 16 residues. The V segment lost 4 bases and the J segment 0 bases; nucleotides outside the gene matches: 7. The CDR3 loop reads CASSVGGRAGSYEQYF. The CDR3 bases that were read are TGTGCCAGCAGTGTTGGCGGGAGGGCCGGCTCCTACGAG.

There are many counts of this clone. The CDR3 extends 3 residues past the end of the read, so its final part is completed from the germline J gene. The J gene is TRBJ1-1, the V gene TRBV5-1; 8 nucleotides match TRBD1. This CDR3 has 16 amino acids. V dropped 5 bases and J dropped 0; count of bases not matched to a gene: 9. CDR1 is SGHRS and CDR2 is YFSETQ in the germline V gene. CDR3: CASSQGQALMNTEAFF. The CDR3 DNA, read in part, is TGCGCCAGCAGTCAGGGACAGGCTTTGATGAACACTGAA.

Ten or more counts support this clone. The observed sequence ends 3 residues before the CDR3 terminus, with the missing tail filled in from the germline J gene. This chain links TRBV5-1 with TRBJ2-2, with 7 bases matching TRBD1. Germline V gives CDR1 SGHRS, CDR2 YFSETQ. The CDR3 has 18 amino acids. The CDR3 sequence is CASSLDGADRATNEKLFF. CDR3 bases read: TGCGCCAGCAGCTTGGATGGGGCCGACAGGGCCACTAATGAAAAG. The complete variable domain, with remaining parts taken from reference TRBV5-1 and TRBJ2-2, reads KAGVTQTPRYLIKTRGQQVTLSCSPISGHRSVSWYQQTPGQGLQFLFEYFSETQRNKGNFPGRFSGRQFSNSRSEMNVSTLELGDSALYLCASSLDGADRATNEKLFFGEGSRLTVL.

This clone was observed at least ten times. The sequence runs out 3 residues before the end of the CDR3; the remainder is reconstructed from the germline J gene. The chain is built from TRBV5-4 and TRBJ1-2, with a possible D match to TRBD1 (6 bases). CDR3 length equals 14 residues. Per germline, CDR1 SGHNT and CDR2 YYREEE (reference sequence). V was clipped by 6 bases and J by 4 bases, with 16 bases between them. CDR3 DNA (partial): TGTGCCAGCAACCTTATGGGGGCGGGCTATGGC. The encoded protein is CASNLMGAGYG. Given in full, the CDR3 is CASNLMGAGYGYTF.

A note on this clone: The read falls 3 residues short of the CDR3 end, and the missing part is taken from the germline J gene. The V and J genes are TRBV30 and TRBJ1-6; maybe TRBD1 (6 bases). CDR1 GTSNPN and CDR2 SVGIG come from the germline V gene (reference sequence). The V and J ends lost 3 bases and 9 bases respectively, with 15 bases between them. The CDR3 is 14 residues long. CDR3 DNA (partial): TGTGCCTGGAGACCCCCGGGGGGGCGTTCACCC. It codes for CAWRPPGGRSP. The CDR3 as a whole reads CAWRPPGGRSPLHF.

Of note for this clone: Read coverage stops 3 residues before the CDR3 terminus; the germline J gene supplies the remainder. The V call is TRBV5-4, the J call TRBJ2-1; 8 positions agree with TRBD2. The J segment lost 4 bases and the V segment lost 6 bases, leaving 9 bases of the junction unmatched. Germline V gene data show CDR1 as SGHNT and CDR2 as YYREEE (reference sequence). The CDR3 runs 15 residues. CDR3 protein: CASILMGGRYNEQFF. CDR3 bases read: TGTGCCAGCATCCTAATGGGCGGGAGGTACAATGAG.

The sample holds many counts of this clone. Germline and junction disagree at one end, which may indicate a read error. The sequenced fragment ends 3 residues before the CDR3 boundary, so the rest is inferred from the germline J gene. This chain links TRBV6-1 with TRBJ1-4; 8 bases line up with TRBD1. Germline CDR1 reads MNHNS; CDR2 reads SASEGT. The CDR3 is 14 residues long. This chain's CDR3 is CASREDRGHQKLFF. The part of the CDR3 DNA that was read is TGTGCCAGCAGGGAAGACAGGGGTCATCAAAAA.

This clone occurred many times. Read data end 3 residues before the CDR3 end; the end is taken from the germline J gene. The V call is TRBV5-4, the J call TRBJ1-2; tentatively, D is TRBD1 (5 bases). The CDR3 runs to 15 residues. Per the germline V gene, CDR1 is SGHNT and CDR2 is YYREEE (reference sequence). Between the trimmed V and J ends, which lost 0 bases and 3 bases, there was a span of 12 bases. The part of the CDR3 DNA that was read is TGTGCCAGCAGCTTGGGACAGCCTTTAGACTATGGC. It translates to CASSLGQPLDYG. From start to end, the CDR3 is CASSLGQPLDYGYTF.

The sequenced part of the CDR3 DNA is TGTGCCAGCAGCTTAGGACAGACCCAAGAGACC. Its translation: CASSLGQTQET. In full, the CDR3 reads CASSLGQTQETQYF. The chain is built from TRBV11-1 and TRBJ2-5; D is perhaps TRBD1 (5 bases). The read comes to an end 3 residues before the CDR3 does, leaving the germline J gene to fill in the end. This CDR3 has 14 residues. Trimming left V 1 base short and J 1 base short, with 7 bases between. Germline V gene lookup returns CDR1 SGHAT and CDR2 FQDESV (reference sequence).

This clone showed up many times. The read ends 3 residues before the CDR3 terminus; that terminus is restored from the germline J gene. The rearrangement uses TRBV5-1 and TRBJ2-2; D call uncertain. V was clipped by 0 bases and J by 1 base, with 10 bases between them. This CDR3 comprises 16 residues. Germline CDR1 SGHRS, CDR2 YFSETQ. Here the CDR3 reads CASSLALVGNTGELFF. Partial CDR3 DNA: TGCGCCAGCAGCTTGGCTCTAGTGGGGAACACCGGGGAG.

Within the sample, this clone is medium-sized (0.01 to 0.1%). The read comes to an end 3 residues before the CDR3 does, leaving the germline J gene to fill in the end. This chain connects TRBV7-8 to TRBJ2-7, with D possibly matching TRBD2 (6 bases). Trimming pared 11 bases from V and 0 bases from J, leaving 11 bases between. The length of the CDR3 is 12 residues. Germline assignment: CDR1 SGHVS and CDR2 FQNEAQ. The CDR3 region is CAAGGNSYEQYF. The CDR3 DNA, read in part, is TGTGCCGCTGGGGGGAACTCCTACGAG. Together with reference TRBV7-8 and TRBJ2-7, the CDR3 gives the full variable domain: GAGVSQSPRYKVAKRGQDVALRCDPISGHVSLFWYQQALGQGPEFLTYFQNEAQLDKSGLPSDRFFAERPEGSVSTLKIQRTQQEDSAVYLCAAGGNSYEQYFGPGTRLTVT.

This clone appeared many times. Partial CDR3 DNA: TGTGCCAGTAGTAAGGCCCTCCGGCGGGGGAAGAACTCCTACGAG. Amino acid sequence: CASSKALRRGKNSYE. The full CDR3 protein reads CASSKALRRGKNSYEQYF. The J gene is TRBJ2-7, the V gene TRBV19, with 7 bases fitting TRBD2. The DNA ends 3 residues before the CDR3 does, and the rest of the CDR3 is filled in from the germline J gene. Germline trimming cut 4 bases from V and 0 bases from J; bases unmatched to any gene: 15. CDR1 and CDR2 (germline): LNHDA, SQIVND (reference sequence). This CDR3 spans 18 amino acids.

This clone has ten or more counts. From the germline J gene comes the end of the CDR3, since the read stops 3 residues before it. The chain combines TRBV7-9 with TRBJ2-1; no clear D. V lost 6 bases to trimming and J lost 0 bases, with 12 bases between them. This CDR3 comprises 15 residues. Germline assignment: CDR1 SEHNR and CDR2 FQNEAQ (reference sequence). The sequenced CDR3 bases are TGTGCCAGCAGTCACGACTTGAGCTCCTACAATGAG. Its translation is CASSHDLSSYNE. The whole CDR3 sequence reads CASSHDLSSYNEQFF.

The sample holds many counts of this clone. The CDR3 end is not reached by the read, which stops 3 residues before it; the germline J gene fills it in. The chain recombines TRBV5-6 with TRBJ2-7; 10 positions agree with TRBD2. The CDR3 has 14 amino acids. Looked up from germline, CDR1 is SGHDT and CDR2 is YYEEEE. V lost 2 bases to trimming and J lost 1 base; unmatched junction nucleotides: 0. Here the CDR3 reads CASSLAGGSYEQYF. CDR3 DNA (partial): TGTGCCAGCAGCTTAGCGGGAGGGTCCTACGAG.